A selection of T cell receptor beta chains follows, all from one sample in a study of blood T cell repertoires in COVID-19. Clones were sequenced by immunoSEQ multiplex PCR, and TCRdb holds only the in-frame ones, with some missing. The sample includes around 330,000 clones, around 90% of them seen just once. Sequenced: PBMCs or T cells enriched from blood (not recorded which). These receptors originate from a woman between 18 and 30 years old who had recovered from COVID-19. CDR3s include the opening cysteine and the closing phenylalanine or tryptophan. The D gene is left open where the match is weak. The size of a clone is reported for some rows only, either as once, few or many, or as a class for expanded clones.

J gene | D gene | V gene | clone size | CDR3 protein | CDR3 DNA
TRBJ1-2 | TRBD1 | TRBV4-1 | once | CASSQEQGANYGYTF | TGCGCCAGCAGCCAAGAGCAGGGGGCTAACTATGGCTACACCTTC
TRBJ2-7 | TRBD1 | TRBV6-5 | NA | CASSPQTGADEQYF | TGTGCCAGCAGTCCTCAGACAGGGGCCGACGAGCAGTACTTC
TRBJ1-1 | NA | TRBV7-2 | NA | CASSKGQLNTEAFF | TGTGCCAGCAGCAAAGGACAGTTGAACACTGAAGCTTTCTTT
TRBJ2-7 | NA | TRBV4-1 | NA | CASSQDIRESSYEQYF | TGCGCCAGCAGCCAAGATATTCGGGAAAGCTCCTACGAGCAGTACTTC
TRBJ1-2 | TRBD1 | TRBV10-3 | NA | CAISDPTGPYGYTF | TGTGCCATCAGTGATCCGACAGGGCCCTATGGCTACACCTTC
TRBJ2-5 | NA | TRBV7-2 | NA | CASSLGRQGHQYF | TGTGCCAGCAGCTTAGGAAGGCAGGGACATCAGTACTTC
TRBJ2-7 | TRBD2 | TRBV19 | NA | CASRKTGLAGAYFVSYEQYF | TGTGCCAGTAGGAAAACGGGACTAGCGGGCGCTTACTTTGTCTCCTACGAGCAGTACTTC
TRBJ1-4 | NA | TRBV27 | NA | CASSLIFGGEKLFF | TGTGCCAGCAGTTTAATATTCGGGGGTGAAAAACTGTTTTTT
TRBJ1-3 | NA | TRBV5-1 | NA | CASSLDTGLHSGNTIYF | TGCGCCAGCAGCTTGGATACAGGGCTTCACTCTGGAAACACCATATATTTT
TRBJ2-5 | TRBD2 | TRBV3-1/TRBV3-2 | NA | CASSPGGGRSETQYF | TGTGCCAGCAGCCCCGGGGGGGGGCGGTCAGAGACCCAGTACTTC
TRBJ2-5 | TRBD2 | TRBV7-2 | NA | CASSPAGGPETQYF | TGTGCCAGCAGCCCAGCGGGGGGGCCAGAGACCCAGTACTTC
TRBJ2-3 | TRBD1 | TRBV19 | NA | CASSIVLEGQGKYTQYF | TGTGCCAGTAGTATAGTTCTCGAGGGACAGGGGAAATATACGCAGTATTTT
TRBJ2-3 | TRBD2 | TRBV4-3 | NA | CASSQDLLTSGGFGDTQYF | TGCGCCAGCAGCCAAGATCTCCTGACTAGCGGGGGGTTTGGAGATACGCAGTATTTT
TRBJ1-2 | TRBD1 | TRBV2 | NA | CASTPDRVAGYTF | TGTGCCAGCACTCCGGACAGGGTAGCTGGCTACACCTTC
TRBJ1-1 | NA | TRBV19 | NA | CATKGGGGSQAFF | TGTGCCACAAAGGGAGGGGGAGGATCACAGGCTTTCTTT
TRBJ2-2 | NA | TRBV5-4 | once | CASSLFRGSNTGELFF | TGTGCCAGCAGCTTATTTAGGGGATCGAACACCGGGGAGCTGTTTTTT
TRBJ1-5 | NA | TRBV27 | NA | CASRLGGSNQPQHF | TGTGCCAGCCGCTTGGGGGGTAGCAATCAGCCCCAGCATTTT
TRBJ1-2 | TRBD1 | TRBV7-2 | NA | CASSLHTGDAGYYGYTF | TGTGCCAGCAGCTTACACACAGGGGATGCGGGCTACTATGGCTACACCTTC
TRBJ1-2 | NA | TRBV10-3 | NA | CANRRGGGYTF | TGTGCCAATAGGAGGGGCGGCGGCTACACCTTC
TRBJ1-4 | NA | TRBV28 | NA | CASRGGKLFF | TGTGCCAGCAGGGGAGGGAAACTGTTTTTT